The sequence of this T cell receptor (beta chain) was determined in a study of cytomegalovirus exposure and HLA in healthy donors. Both 60 Vbeta primers and 13 Jbeta primers went into the PCR. Sequenced by immunoSEQ multiplex PCR; TCRdb stores in-frame clones only, minus some. The sample shows 150,000 to 200,000 clones, 73% of them seen only once. V was pared by 2 bases and J by 4 bases, with 1 base of the junction left unmatched. The CDR3 contains 12 residues. Germline lookup yields CDR1 SQVTM and CDR2 ANQGSEA. This chain connects TRBV29-1 to TRBJ1-2; TRBD1 aligns across 7 bases. The receptor's source is a woman under 30 in good health and CMV-seropositive. Input material: PBMCs. This CDR3 reads CSVERDSYGYTF. The CDR3 DNA reads TGCAGCGTTGAAAGGGACAGCTATGGCTACACCTTC.